This T cell receptor beta chain was recovered during a study of CD8 T cells in ankylosing spondylitis. Findings of the study overall: A motif in TCR beta, a set of about 8 highly homologous variants, appeared characteristic of ankylosing spondylitis blood. Several of the motif variants were reported before in synovial fluid and blood from reactive arthritis. Disease-linked clones reportedly showed significant enrichment in matched ankylosing spondylitis synovial fluid.

V trimming: 5 bases; J trimming: 2 bases; junction bases outside the gene matches: 23. CDR1 and CDR2 (germline): SGHVS, FQNEAQ. The CDR3 loop spans 20 amino acids. Quantitative molecular-barcoded 5'-RACE generated the TCR beta libraries. One entry per CDR3 protein results from TCRdb running MiXCR on the 5' RACE reads. This table has about 36,000 distinct CDR3 sequences, about 6% appearing once. In this sample, this clonotype turned up many times. No antigen is known for it. The chain uses TRBV7-8 and TRBJ2-5; 7 bases line up with TRBD2. The sample consisted of blood, either unsorted or a sorted T cell fraction (not recorded which). This clonotype was obtained from a male donor with ankylosing spondylitis or in good health (not recorded which). Here the CDR3 reads CASSQMGGEFPGPHQETQYF. The CDR3 DNA follows: TGTGCCAGCAGCCAGATGGGGGGGGAGTTCCCGGGACCCCATCAAGAGACCCAGTACTTC.